This T cell receptor (beta chain) was identified during a study of beta chain features in type 1 diabetes. The authors reverse transcribed all of the isolated RNA, so sequencing captured expressed TCRB transcripts. Sequenced by immunoSEQ multiplex PCR; TCRdb stores in-frame clones only, minus some. The sample contains 860,000 or so clones, about a sixth of which appear only once. Germline V gene lookup returns CDR1 MNHEY and CDR2 SMNVEV (reference sequence). The ends were cut back, 5 bases at V and 2 bases at J, with 10 bases in the middle. The CDR3 extends over 14 amino acids. This sequence was found in a young woman in good health. The gene calls are TRBV27 and TRBJ1-3, with unresolved D. The sequencing sample was made of naive CD4+ T cells from blood. CDR3 coding DNA: TGTGCCAGCAGTCCTATGGTAGCTGGAAACACCATATATTTT. It specifies CASSPMVAGNTIYF.